This TCR beta chain was recovered during a study of blood T cell repertoires in COVID-19. Study summary: In each case, the material was cDNA or gDNA derived from T cells, B-cell-depleted T cells, or PBMCs.

Sequenced by immunoSEQ multiplex PCR; TCRdb stores in-frame clones only, minus some. This table holds over 350,000 clones, around 89% found once. Trimming at V came to 4 bases and at J to 4 bases, leaving 6 bases not matched to a gene. In germline, CDR1 is KGHSH, CDR2 LQKENI. This CDR3 is 15 amino acids long. The source of this sequence is a woman aged 25-40 years with acute or convalescent COVID-19. Sequenced: peripheral blood. The rearrangement uses TRBV18 and TRBJ2-7; 11 bases map to TRBD2. This CDR3 is CASSRTGTSGYEQYF. CDR3 coding DNA: TGTGCCAGCTCACGTACCGGGACTAGCGGTTACGAGCAGTACTTC.